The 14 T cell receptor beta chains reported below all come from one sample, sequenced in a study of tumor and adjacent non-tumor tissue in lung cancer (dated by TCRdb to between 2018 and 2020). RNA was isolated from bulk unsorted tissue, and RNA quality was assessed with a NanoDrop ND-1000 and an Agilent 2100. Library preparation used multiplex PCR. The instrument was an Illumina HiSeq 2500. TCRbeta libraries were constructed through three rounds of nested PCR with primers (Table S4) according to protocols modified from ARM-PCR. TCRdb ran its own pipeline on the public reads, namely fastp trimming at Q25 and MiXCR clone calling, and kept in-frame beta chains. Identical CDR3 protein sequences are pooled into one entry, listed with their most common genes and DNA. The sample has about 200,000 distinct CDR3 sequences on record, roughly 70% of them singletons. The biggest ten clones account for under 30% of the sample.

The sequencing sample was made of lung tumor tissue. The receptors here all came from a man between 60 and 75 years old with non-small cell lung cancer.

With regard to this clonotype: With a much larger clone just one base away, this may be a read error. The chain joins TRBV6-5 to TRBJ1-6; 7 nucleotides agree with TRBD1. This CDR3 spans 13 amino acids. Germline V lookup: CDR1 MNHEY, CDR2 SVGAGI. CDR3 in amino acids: CASNLRGDSPIHF. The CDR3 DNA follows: TGTGCCAGCAATCTCAGGGGGGATTCACCCATCCACTTT.

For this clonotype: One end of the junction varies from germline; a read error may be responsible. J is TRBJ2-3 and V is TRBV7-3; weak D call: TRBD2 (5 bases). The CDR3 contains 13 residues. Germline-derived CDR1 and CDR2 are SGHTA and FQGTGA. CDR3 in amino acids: CASSFAGAEMQHF. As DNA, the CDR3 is TGTGCCAGCAGCTTTGCGGGCGCAGAAATGCAGCATTTC.

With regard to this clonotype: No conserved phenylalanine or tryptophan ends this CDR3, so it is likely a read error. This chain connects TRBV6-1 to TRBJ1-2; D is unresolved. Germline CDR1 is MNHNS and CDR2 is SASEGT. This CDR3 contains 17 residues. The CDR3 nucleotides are TGTGCCAACAGTGAATATTTTGGTTCGGTGGCCACATATGGCTACACCATC. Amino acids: CANSEYFGSVATYGYTI.

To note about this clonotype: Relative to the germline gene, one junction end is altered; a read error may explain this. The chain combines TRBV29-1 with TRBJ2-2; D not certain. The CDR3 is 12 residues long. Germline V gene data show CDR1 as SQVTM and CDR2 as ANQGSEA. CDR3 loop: CSLQTDTGELFF. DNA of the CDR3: TGTAGCCTTCAGACTGACACCGGGGAGCTGTTTTTT.

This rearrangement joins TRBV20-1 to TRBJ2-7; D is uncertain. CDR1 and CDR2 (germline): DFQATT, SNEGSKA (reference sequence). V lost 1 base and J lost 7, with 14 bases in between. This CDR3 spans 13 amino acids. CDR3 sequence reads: CSARGVITLEQYF. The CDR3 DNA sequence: TGCAGTGCTAGAGGTGTGATTACCCTGGAGCAGTACTTC.

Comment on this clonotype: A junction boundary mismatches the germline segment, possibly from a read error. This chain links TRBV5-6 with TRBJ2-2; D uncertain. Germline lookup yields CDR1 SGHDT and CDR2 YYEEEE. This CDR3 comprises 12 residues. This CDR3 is CASSFVTEELFF. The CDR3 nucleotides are TGTGCCAGCAGCTTCGTAACCGAGGAGCTGTTTTTT.

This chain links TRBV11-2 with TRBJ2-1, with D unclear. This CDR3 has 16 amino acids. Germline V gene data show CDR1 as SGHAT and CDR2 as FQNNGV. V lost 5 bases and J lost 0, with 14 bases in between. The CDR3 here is CASSPQFRNSYNEQFF. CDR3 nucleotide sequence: TGTGCCAGCAGCCCACAGTTTAGGAACTCCTACAATGAGCAGTTCTTC.

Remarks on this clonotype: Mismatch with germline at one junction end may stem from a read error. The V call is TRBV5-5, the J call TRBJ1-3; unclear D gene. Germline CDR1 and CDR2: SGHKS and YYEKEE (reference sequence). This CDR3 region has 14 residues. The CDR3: CASSFQFSGNTTYF. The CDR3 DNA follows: TGTGCCAGCAGCTTTCAGTTCTCTGGAAATACCACATATTTT. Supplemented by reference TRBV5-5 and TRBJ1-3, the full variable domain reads DAGVTQSPTHLIKTRGQQVTLRCSPISGHKSVSWYQQVLGQGPQFIFQYYEKEERGRGNFPDRFSARQFPNYSSELNVNALLLGDSALYLCASSFQFSGNTTYFGEGSWLTVV.

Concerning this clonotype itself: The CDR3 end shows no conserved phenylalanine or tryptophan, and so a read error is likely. CDR3 sequence reads: CAISSTGQETQYL. Here the CDR3 DNA reads TGTGCCATCAGCTCTACAGGGCAAGAGACCCAGTACCTC. This chain links TRBV11-2 with TRBJ2-5; the D gene is possibly TRBD1 (6 bases). This CDR3 is 13 amino acids long. CDR1 and CDR2 from the germline V gene are SGHAT and FQNNGV.

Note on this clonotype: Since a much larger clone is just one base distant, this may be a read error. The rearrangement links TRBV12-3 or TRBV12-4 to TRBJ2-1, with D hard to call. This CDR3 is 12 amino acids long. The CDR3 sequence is CVSSKTFNEQFF. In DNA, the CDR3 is TGTGTCAGCAGCAAGACTTTCAATGAGCAGTTCTTC.

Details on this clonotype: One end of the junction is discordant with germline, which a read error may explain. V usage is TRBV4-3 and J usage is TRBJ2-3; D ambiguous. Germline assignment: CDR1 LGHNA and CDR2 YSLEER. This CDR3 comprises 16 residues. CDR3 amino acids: CASNQDRPGTTDTQYF. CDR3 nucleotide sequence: TGCGCCAGCAACCAAGATAGACCGGGCACCACAGATACGCAATATTTT.

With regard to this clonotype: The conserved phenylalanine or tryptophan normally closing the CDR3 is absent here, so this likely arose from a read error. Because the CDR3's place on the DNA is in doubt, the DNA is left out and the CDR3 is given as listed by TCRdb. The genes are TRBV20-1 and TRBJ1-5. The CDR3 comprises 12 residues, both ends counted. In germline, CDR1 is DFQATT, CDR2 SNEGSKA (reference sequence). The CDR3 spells CSAKEGGQPQHY.

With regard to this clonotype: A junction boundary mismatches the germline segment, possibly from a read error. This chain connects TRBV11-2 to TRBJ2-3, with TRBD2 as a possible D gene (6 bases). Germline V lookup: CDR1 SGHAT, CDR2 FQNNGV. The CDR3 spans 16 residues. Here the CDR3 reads CVSNSVGGFSTDTQYF. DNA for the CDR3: TGTGTCAGCAACTCAGTCGGGGGATTTAGCACAGATACGCAGTATTTT.

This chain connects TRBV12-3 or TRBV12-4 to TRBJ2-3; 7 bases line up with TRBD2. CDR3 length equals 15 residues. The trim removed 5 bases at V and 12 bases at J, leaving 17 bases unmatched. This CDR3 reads CASSGTGGSTVTQYF. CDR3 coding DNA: TGTGCCAGCAGTGGGACGGGGGGTAGCACAGTTACCCAGTATTTT.